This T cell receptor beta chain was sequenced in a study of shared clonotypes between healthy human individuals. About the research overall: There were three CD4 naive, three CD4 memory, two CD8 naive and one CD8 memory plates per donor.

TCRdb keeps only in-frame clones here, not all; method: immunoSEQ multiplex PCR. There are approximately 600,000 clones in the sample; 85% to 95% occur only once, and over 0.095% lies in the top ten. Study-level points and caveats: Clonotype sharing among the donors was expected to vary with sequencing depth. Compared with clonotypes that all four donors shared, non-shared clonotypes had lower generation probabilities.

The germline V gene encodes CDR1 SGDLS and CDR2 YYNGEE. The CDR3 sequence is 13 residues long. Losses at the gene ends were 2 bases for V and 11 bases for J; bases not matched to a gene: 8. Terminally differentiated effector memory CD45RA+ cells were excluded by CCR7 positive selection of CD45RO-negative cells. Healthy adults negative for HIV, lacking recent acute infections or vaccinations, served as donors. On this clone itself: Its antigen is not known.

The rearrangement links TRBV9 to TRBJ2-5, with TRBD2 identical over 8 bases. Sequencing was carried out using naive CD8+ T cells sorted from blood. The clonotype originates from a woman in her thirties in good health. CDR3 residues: CASSVGTSSEQYF. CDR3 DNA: TGTGCCAGCAGCGTCGGGACTAGTTCTGAGCAGTACTTC.